These 16 T cell receptor beta chains originate from one sample sequenced in a study of blood T cell repertoires in COVID-19. Produced via immunoSEQ multiplex PCR; TCRdb's table is partial and in-frame only. Counted here are roughly 100,000 clones, 85% occurring once; the ten biggest clones make up roughly 4.2%. The specimen sequenced was peripheral blood. The origin of the receptors is a man between 45 and 60 years old with acute or convalescent COVID-19.

The chain joins TRBV5-1 to TRBJ2-5; no clear D gene. V was trimmed by 0 bases and J by 4 bases, leaving 10 bases between them. Germline CDR1 SGHRS, CDR2 YFSETQ. CDR3 size: 14 residues. In nucleotides, the CDR3 is TGCGCCAGCAGCTTGGGGTCCGAGTCAGAGACCCAGTACTTC. The encoded protein is CASSLGSESETQYF.

The chain recombines TRBV5-1 with TRBJ2-1; tentative D call: TRBD2 (5 bases). Germline loops: CDR1 SGHRS, CDR2 YFSETQ. Trimming took off 4 bases at V and 8 bases at J, with 19 bases between the two ends. This CDR3 has 15 amino acids. The CDR3 DNA reads TGCGCCAGCAGCCCCGGGGATAGAGCTAGGGATGAGCAGTTCTTC. Its protein is CASSPGDRARDEQFF.

The chain recombines TRBV12-5 with TRBJ1-3; D unresolved. The V and J ends lost 2 bases and 0 bases respectively, with 11 bases between them. This CDR3 has 16 residues. Germline V gives CDR1 LGHNT, CDR2 FRNRAP. The CDR3 bases are TGTGCTAGTGGTTTGTCACTAGGGATCTCTGGAAACACCATATATTTT. Amino acids: CASGLSLGISGNTIYF.

The chain carries TRBV18 and TRBJ1-5; 10 bases agree with TRBD1. The J segment lost 6 bases and the V segment lost 6 bases, leaving 5 bases of the junction unmatched. From germline, CDR1 is KGHSH and CDR2 LQKENI. The CDR3 covers 14 residues. In DNA form, the CDR3 reads TGTGCCAGCTCGCAAGGGGACAGGGGTCAGCCCCAGCATTTT. It is translated as CASSQGDRGQPQHF.

The rearrangement uses TRBV5-4 and TRBJ2-1; 8 bases align to TRBD2. Germline trimming cut 5 bases from V and 3 bases from J; bases unmatched to any gene: 4. Germline V lookup: CDR1 SGHNT, CDR2 YYREEE (reference sequence). CDR3 length equals 14 residues. As DNA, the CDR3 is TGTGCCAGCAGTCCCGGGACTAGCTACAATGAGCAGTTCTTC. Encoded protein: CASSPGTSYNEQFF.

This clone was found a few times. The V call is TRBV25-1, the J call TRBJ1-5; D perhaps matches TRBD1 (5 bases). There are 15 residues in the CDR3. Germline CDR1 MGHDK, CDR2 SYGVNS. Trimming shortened V by 3 bases and J by 7 bases, and 16 bases separated the two germline ends. The CDR3 coding sequence is TGTGCCAGCAGTGAGCGGAGACAGACCATCCAGCCCCAGCATTTT. It specifies CASSERRQTIQPQHF.

This rearrangement joins TRBV4-1 to TRBJ1-1; TRBD1 might be the D (5 bases). The germline gives CDR1 MGHRA, CDR2 YSYEKL. V was pared by 2 bases and J by 9 bases, with 16 bases between. CDR3 size: 14 residues. CDR3 amino acids: CASSQSRALPKAFF. As DNA, the CDR3 is TGCGCCAGCAGCCAATCCAGGGCACTCCCTAAAGCTTTCTTT.

The chain recombines TRBV20-1 with TRBJ2-7, with a weak D call TRBD1 (5 bases). CDR3 length equals 11 residues. Trimming cost V 5 bases and J 4 bases, with 9 bases left between them. CDR1 and CDR2 (germline): DFQATT, SNEGSKA (reference sequence). Here the CDR3 DNA reads TGCAGTGCTTTGGACACTTACGAGCAGTACTTC. Its translation is CSALDTYEQYF.

This sequence joins TRBV5-6 and TRBJ1-5, with D possibly TRBD1 on 5 matching bases. The CDR3 runs to 13 residues. Deletions cut 4 bases from V and 8 bases from J, with 13 bases between. The V gene's germline CDR1 is SGHDT and CDR2 YYEEEE. The CDR3 region has the DNA TGTGCCAGCAGCCTAGGGGTGGCGGAGCCCCAGCATTTT. As protein: CASSLGVAEPQHF.

This clone showed up just a few times. The chain links TRBV7-8 to TRBJ1-2; perhaps TRBD1 as D (6 bases). From germline, CDR1 is SGHVS and CDR2 FQNEAQ. Deletions cut 1 base from V and 0 bases from J, with 9 bases between. The CDR3 extends over 15 amino acids. The chain's CDR3 is CASSLGTDTNYGYTF. The CDR3 DNA reads as TGTGCCAGCAGCTTAGGGACAGACACTAACTATGGCTACACCTTC.

The CDR3 here is CASRLAGDRDTQYF. As DNA, the CDR3 is TGCGCCAGTCGACTAGCGGGGGATAGAGATACGCAGTATTTT. The chain joins TRBV10-2 to TRBJ2-3; 12 bases are a match to TRBD2. J lost 5 bases, V lost 9 bases, and 6 bases had no gene match. Germline V lookup: CDR1 WSHSY, CDR2 SAAADI. The CDR3 totals 14 residues.

The rearrangement joins TRBV7-3 to TRBJ2-1; the match to TRBD2 covers 13 bases. Germline V CDR1 and CDR2: SGHTA, FQGTGA. Germline trimming cut 5 bases from V and 6 bases from J; bases unmatched to any gene: 4. The CDR3 loop spans 15 amino acids. The CDR3 DNA follows: TGTGCCAGCAGCCCAGGACTAGCGGGAGTCAATGAGCAGTTCTTC. Its protein product is CASSPGLAGVNEQFF.

The rearrangement joins TRBV19 to TRBJ1-3; D is possibly TRBD1 (5 bases). The V gene lost 1 base and the J gene lost 0 bases, with 13 bases spanning the gap. Looked up from germline, CDR1 is LNHDA and CDR2 is SQIVND (reference sequence). CDR3 length equals 17 residues. CDR3 region: CASSIVKTGLSGNTIYF. In DNA, the CDR3 is TGTGCCAGTAGTATAGTCAAGACGGGACTCTCTGGAAACACCATATATTTT.

CDR3 in amino acids: CASSSWASTDTQYF. The CDR3 region has the DNA TGCGCCAGCAGCTCCTGGGCGAGCACAGATACGCAGTATTTT. V is TRBV5-1 and J is TRBJ2-3; D gene uncertain. CDR1 SGHRS and CDR2 YFSETQ come from the germline V gene. This CDR3 is 14 amino acids long. V was trimmed by 3 bases and J by 0 bases, leaving 8 bases between them.

The chain uses TRBV7-9 and TRBJ1-1; possibly TRBD1 for D (6 bases). Per the germline V gene, CDR1 is SEHNR and CDR2 is FQNEAQ (reference sequence). The CDR3 has 13 residues. Trimming pared 6 bases from V and 2 bases from J, leaving 10 bases between. CDR3: CASRQGSNTEAFF. The CDR3 DNA reads TGTGCCAGCAGACAGGGCTCAAACACTGAAGCTTTCTTT.

V is TRBV28 and J is TRBJ1-5, with TRBD1 as a possible D gene (6 bases). The CDR3 loop spans 15 amino acids. Trimming took off 4 bases at V and 7 bases at J, with 17 bases between the two ends. Looked up from germline, CDR1 is MDHEN and CDR2 is SYDVKM. In nucleotides, the CDR3 is TGTGCCAGCAGTTCTGCTGGGGGCGCCGCCCAGCCCCAGCATTTT. Translating it yields CASSSAGGAAQPQHF.